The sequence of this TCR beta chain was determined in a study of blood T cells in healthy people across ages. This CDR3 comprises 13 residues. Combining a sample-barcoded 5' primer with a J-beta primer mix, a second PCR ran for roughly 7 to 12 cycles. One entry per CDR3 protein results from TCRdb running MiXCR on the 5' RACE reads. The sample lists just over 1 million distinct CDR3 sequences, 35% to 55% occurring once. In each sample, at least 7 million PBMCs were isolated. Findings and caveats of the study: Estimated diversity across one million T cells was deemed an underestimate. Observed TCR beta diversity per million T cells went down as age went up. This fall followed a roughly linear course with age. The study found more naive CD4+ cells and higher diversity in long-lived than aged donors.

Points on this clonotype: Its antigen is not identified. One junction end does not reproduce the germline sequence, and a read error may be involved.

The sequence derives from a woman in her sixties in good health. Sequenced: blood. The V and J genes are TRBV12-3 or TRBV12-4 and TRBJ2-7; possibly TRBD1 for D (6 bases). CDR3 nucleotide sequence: TGTGCCCGCAGGGCCGGGACATCCTACGAGCAGTACTTC. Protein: CARRAGTSYEQYF.